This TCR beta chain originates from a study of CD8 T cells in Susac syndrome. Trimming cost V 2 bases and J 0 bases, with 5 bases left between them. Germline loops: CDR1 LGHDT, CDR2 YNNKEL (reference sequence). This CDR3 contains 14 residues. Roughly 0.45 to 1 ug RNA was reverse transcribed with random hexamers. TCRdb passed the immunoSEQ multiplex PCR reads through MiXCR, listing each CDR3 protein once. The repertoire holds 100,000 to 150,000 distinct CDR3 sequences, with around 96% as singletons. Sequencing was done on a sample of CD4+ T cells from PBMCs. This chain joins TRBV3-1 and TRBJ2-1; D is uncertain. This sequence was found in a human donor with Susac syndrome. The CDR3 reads CASSQRFSYNEQFF. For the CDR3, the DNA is TGTGCCAGCAGCCAAAGGTTCTCCTACAATGAGCAGTTCTTC.